This entry lists 21 T cell receptor beta chains sequenced from one sample in a study of CD8 T cells in ankylosing spondylitis. One entry per CDR3 protein results from TCRdb running MiXCR on the 5' RACE reads. The sample has about 250,000 distinct CDR3 sequences, about 11% seen once; the top ten hold around 2.6%. Sequencing was carried out using blood, either unsorted or a sorted T cell fraction (not recorded which). These receptors all stem from a male donor with ankylosing spondylitis or in good health (not recorded which).

There are many counts of this clonotype. This chain's CDR3 is CSAKTSGGDEQFF. The CDR3 nucleotides read TGCAGTGCAAAGACTAGCGGGGGGGATGAGCAGTTCTTC. V usage is TRBV20-1 and J usage is TRBJ2-1; 14 nucleotides agree with TRBD2. This CDR3 region has 13 residues. V shed 6 bases, J shed 8 bases, and the junction held 3 bases outside the gene matches. Germline assignment: CDR1 DFQATT and CDR2 SNEGSKA (reference sequence).

In this sample, this clonotype turned up many times. V and J are TRBV20-1 and TRBJ1-2; the match to TRBD1 covers 7 bases. There are 16 residues in the CDR3. Germline assignment: CDR1 DFQATT and CDR2 SNEGSKA (reference sequence). V dropped 0 bases and J dropped 1; count of bases not matched to a gene: 8. As DNA, the CDR3 is TGCAGTGCTAGAGATTTGCTGGCAGGGGGTAACTATGGCTACACCTTC. This encodes CSARDLLAGGNYGYTF.

This clonotype was observed at least ten times. The CDR3 sequence: CASSLGSKGEAFF. The CDR3 region has the DNA TGTGCCAGCAGTTTAGGTTCCAAAGGTGAAGCTTTCTTT. The V call is TRBV12-3 or TRBV12-4, the J call TRBJ1-1; D is unclear. V was cut by 1 base and J by 7 bases, with 10 bases left in between. The CDR3 length is 13 residues.

The sample holds many counts of this clonotype. The chain uses TRBV20-1 and TRBJ2-7, with 7 positions matching TRBD1. CDR1 is DFQATT, CDR2 SNEGSKA, per germline (reference sequence). The CDR3 is 12 amino acids. After removal of 4 bases from V and 3 bases from J, the junction contained 3 bases not matched to a gene. The CDR3 loop reads CSATGQIYEQYF. CDR3 DNA: TGCAGTGCTACGGGACAGATCTACGAGCAGTACTTC.

The chain joins TRBV30 to TRBJ2-1; 10 positions match TRBD2. Per germline, CDR1 GTSNPN and CDR2 SVGIG (reference sequence). Trimming at V came to 0 bases and at J to 4 bases, leaving 9 bases not matched to a gene. The CDR3 runs to 17 residues. DNA of the CDR3: TGTGCCTGGAGTGTAGGTGTTAGCGGGAGGATTTACAATGAGCAGTTCTTC. It translates to CAWSVGVSGRIYNEQFF. Filled out from reference TRBV30 and TRBJ2-1, the complete variable domain reads SQTIHQWPATLVQPVGSPLSLECTVEGTSNPNLYWYRQAAGRGLQLLFYSVGIGQISSEVPQNLSASRPQDRQFILSSKKLLLSDSGFYLCAWSVGVSGRIYNEQFFGPGTRLTVL.

This clonotype was seen more than once but under ten times. The V call is TRBV27, the J call TRBJ2-5; D not certain. The germline V gene has CDR1 MNHEY and CDR2 SMNVEV (reference sequence). V was cut by 5 bases and J by 4 bases, with 14 bases left in between. This CDR3 is 14 amino acids long. CDR3 coding DNA: TGTGCCAGCAGTCCATATGGACCCCTAGAGACCCAGTACTTC. Translated: CASSPYGPLETQYF.

This clonotype has just a few counts. J is TRBJ1-2 and V is TRBV20-1; D not certain. This CDR3 contains 17 residues. Per germline, CDR1 DFQATT and CDR2 SNEGSKA (reference sequence). V was cut by 0 bases and J by 5 bases, with 22 bases left in between. The CDR3: CSARDPVVRTGDYGYTF. CDR3 coding DNA: TGCAGTGCTAGAGATCCTGTAGTCAGGACGGGAGATTATGGCTACACCTTC.

This clonotype has at least ten counts. The chain links TRBV20-1 to TRBJ2-3, with TRBD2 identical over 11 bases. This CDR3 is built from 14 residues. Trimming removed 6 bases from V and 4 bases from J; junction bases left unmatched: 6. CDR1 is DFQATT and CDR2 is SNEGSKA in the germline V gene (reference sequence). The CDR3 reads CSARGTSGADTQYF. CDR3 nucleotides: TGCAGTGCACGGGGGACTAGCGGTGCAGATACGCAGTATTTT.

This clonotype was recorded many times. The V and J genes are TRBV27 and TRBJ2-2, with D hard to call. The CDR3 covers 14 residues. The germline V gene encodes CDR1 MNHEY and CDR2 SMNVEV (reference sequence). V lost 3 bases and J lost 3, with 8 bases in between. The CDR3 sequence: CASSFVAYTGELFF. The CDR3 DNA reads as TGTGCCAGCAGTTTTGTCGCATACACCGGGGAGCTGTTTTTT.

The sample holds many counts of this clonotype. The CDR3 sequence is CASRWRGAGETQYF. The DNA for the CDR3 is TGTGCCAGCAGGTGGAGGGGCGCGGGAGAGACCCAGTACTTC. The gene calls are TRBV12-3 or TRBV12-4 and TRBJ2-5; D is perhaps TRBD2 (6 bases). This CDR3 is built from 14 residues. The V and J ends lost 6 bases and 4 bases respectively, with 15 bases between them.

This clonotype was seen at least ten times. Germline and junction disagree at one end, which may indicate a read error. The rearrangement uses TRBV27 and TRBJ1-1, with a weak D call TRBD1 (5 bases). Germline V gene sequence: CDR1 MNHEY, CDR2 SMNVEV (reference sequence). The CDR3 extends over 16 amino acids. The CDR3 DNA reads as TGTGCCAGCGGTTTTCGCGTTACAGGCCCGAACACTGAAGCTTTCTTT. Translating gives CASGFRVTGPNTEAFF.

This clonotype was recorded a few times. CDR3 bases: TGTGCCAGCAGCTTTGGGCTTAGCTGCTACGAGCAGTACTTC. This encodes CASSFGLSCYEQYF. The J gene is TRBJ2-7, the V gene TRBV12-1. TRBV12-1 is a documented pseudogene. This CDR3 has 14 residues.

Many counts were recorded for this clonotype. The chain has TRBV29-1 and TRBJ2-3; the D gene is possibly TRBD2 (5 bases). The germline V and J ends were trimmed by 3 bases and 6 bases, with 16 bases remaining between them. The CDR3 extends over 14 amino acids. Germline V gene lookup returns CDR1 SQVTM and CDR2 ANQGSEA. The CDR3 loop reads CSVDIGQRGDTQYF. The CDR3 DNA is TGCAGCGTTGATATTGGCCAGCGAGGGGATACGCAGTATTTT.

This clonotype appeared many times. The junction departs from germline at one end; a sequencing error may be responsible. The chain couples TRBV5-1 to TRBJ1-1, with 7 bases matching TRBD1. Germline V gene data show CDR1 as SGHRS and CDR2 as YFSETQ. The CDR3 consists of 16 residues. In DNA form, the CDR3 reads TGCGCCAGCAGGTTGGGGGACAGCGGCATGAACACTGAAGCTTTCTTT. This translates into CASRLGDSGMNTEAFF.

In its sample, this clonotype was seen many times. This chain uses TRBV29-1 with TRBJ1-1; D unresolved. The CDR3 is made up of 12 amino acids. Looked up from germline, CDR1 is SQVTM and CDR2 is ANQGSEA. V was cut by 5 bases and J by 1 base, with 8 bases left in between. CDR3 bases: TGCAGCGTTAATGGGCGGAACACTGAAGCTTTCTTT. It encodes CSVNGRNTEAFF.

The chain is built from TRBV27 and TRBJ1-2, with 8 bases that match TRBD1. This CDR3 is 14 amino acids long. V lost 4 bases and J lost 4; bases outside the gene matches: 5. Per the germline V gene, CDR1 is MNHEY and CDR2 is SMNVEV (reference sequence). For the CDR3, the DNA is TGTGCCAGCAGTTCCGGACAGGGACTCTATGGCTACACCTTC. It specifies CASSSGQGLYGYTF.

This clonotype came up once. This may be a read error, as it is one base from a much larger clone. The chain links TRBV5-1 to TRBJ2-7; D tentatively fits TRBD1 or TRBD2 (6 bases each). Germline CDR1 reads SGHRS; CDR2 reads YFSETQ. The CDR3 covers 14 residues. CDR3 sequence (DNA): TGCGCCAGCAGCTTCTTAGGGGGGACCTACGCGCAGTACTTC. Translated, it gives CASSFLGGTYAQYF.

The sample holds many counts of this clonotype. The chain employs TRBV27 and TRBJ1-2, with 7 bases matching TRBD1. CDR3 length: 18 amino acids. Germline lookup yields CDR1 MNHEY and CDR2 SMNVEV (reference sequence). With V trimmed by 4 bases and J by 2 bases, 16 bases remained unmatched. The CDR3 region has the DNA TGTGCCAGCAGTTATATTCAGAGTAAAGGGGGCGTGAACTATGGCTACACCTTC. Its translation: CASSYIQSKGGVNYGYTF.

The table lists this clonotype with many counts. The chain carries TRBV12-3 or TRBV12-4 and TRBJ2-1; no reliable D call. CDR3 length equals 13 residues. The germline V and J ends were trimmed by 6 bases and 7 bases, with 13 bases remaining between them. CDR3 residues: CASSRLPDNEQFF. CDR3 nucleotide sequence: TGTGCCAGCAGCCGCCTCCCTGATAATGAGCAGTTCTTC.

Ten or more counts support this clonotype. The CDR3 DNA sequence: TGCGCCAGCAGCAACCAGAGGGGAACTGAAGCTTTCTTT. Protein: CASSNQRGTEAFF. This chain connects TRBV5-1 to TRBJ1-1, with D tentatively TRBD1 (5 bases). Trimming pared 4 bases from V and 5 bases from J, leaving 12 bases between. Germline V gene lookup returns CDR1 SGHRS and CDR2 YFSETQ. The CDR3 contains 13 residues.

The chain couples TRBV7-9 to TRBJ1-5; TRBD1 is a possible D gene (6 bases). The CDR3 length is 13 residues. The germline CDR1 and CDR2 sequences are SEHNR and FQNEAQ (reference sequence). Trimming took off 5 bases at V and 9 bases at J, with 14 bases between the two ends. This CDR3 is CASSPQGIGPQHF. DNA of the CDR3: TGTGCCAGCAGCCCTCAGGGGATCGGGCCCCAGCATTTT.